One and the same sample provided the 23 T cell receptor beta chains below, sequenced in a study of T cell changes during pregnancy in multiple sclerosis. The repertoire was sequenced with immunoSEQ multiplex PCR; TCRdb's copy has only in-frame clones and lacks some. The sample holds 70,000 to 95,000 clones, around 90% seen once. Sequenced here: peripheral blood, sampled in the second trimester of pregnancy. These receptors were obtained from a female donor in good health, enrolled as a control in a pregnancy study.

V gene TRBV4-2 combines with J gene TRBJ1-6, with D unresolved. CDR3 size: 15 residues. V lost 0 bases and J 6 bases, leaving 9 bases between the germline ends. Germline V gene lookup returns CDR1 LGHNA and CDR2 YNFKEQ. The CDR3 is CASSQDRRGNSPLHF. The CDR3 coding sequence is TGTGCCAGCAGCCAAGATCGACGGGGTAATTCACCCCTCCACTTT.

The CDR3 loop is CASSPGQGGAYEQYF. The CDR3 nucleotides are TGTGCCAGCTCACCGGGGCAGGGAGGGGCCTACGAGCAGTACTTC. The V gene is TRBV18, the J gene TRBJ2-7; 7 bases map to TRBD2. The CDR3 extends over 15 amino acids. With V trimmed by 3 bases and J by 2 bases, 7 bases remained unmatched. CDR1 and CDR2 from the germline V gene are KGHSH and LQKENI.

CDR3 protein: CATSRESLRGNYGYTF. In nucleotides, the CDR3 is TGTGCCACCAGCAGAGAGTCCCTGAGAGGGAACTATGGCTACACCTTC. This rearrangement joins TRBV15 to TRBJ1-2; D gene ambiguous. The length of the CDR3 is 16 residues. Germline V lookup: CDR1 LNHNV, CDR2 YYDKDF (reference sequence). The V end was cut by 0 bases, the J end by 2 bases, with 13 bases between.

The chain is built from TRBV30 and TRBJ2-3; TRBD1 aligns across 7 bases. This CDR3 comprises 12 residues. J gave up 4 bases and V 4 bases, and 2 bases lay outside the gene matches. CDR1 is GTSNPN and CDR2 is SVGIG in the germline V gene (reference sequence). CDR3 DNA: TGTGCCTGGAAGGGGGCCTCAGATACGCAGTATTTT. As protein: CAWKGASDTQYF.

This chain joins TRBV6-1 and TRBJ1-5; 8 bases are a match to TRBD1. J was trimmed by 4 bases and V by 5 bases; bases with no gene match: 7. Germline values: CDR1 MNHNS, CDR2 SASEGT. There are 15 residues in the CDR3. The CDR3 bases are TGTGCCAGCAGTCTGGACAGGGCAAGGAATCAGCCCCAGCATTTT. This translates into CASSLDRARNQPQHF.

V and J are TRBV6-4 and TRBJ2-3; TRBD2 is a possible D gene (5 bases). CDR1 and CDR2 (germline): MRHNA, SNTAGT. The length of the CDR3 is 15 residues. V lost 2 bases, J lost 6 bases, and 15 bases lay in between. The CDR3 region has the DNA TGTGCCAGCAGTGACGAAGCGGACGGGTCGGATACGCAGTATTTT. Protein sequence: CASSDEADGSDTQYF.

This sequence joins TRBV18 and TRBJ1-2; tentatively, D is TRBD1 (5 bases). The CDR3 has 13 amino acids. The V end was cut by 0 bases, the J end by 14 bases, with 16 bases between. Germline assignment: CDR1 KGHSH and CDR2 LQKENI. The CDR3 DNA follows: TGTGCCAGCTCACCACCGGGATTACAGGCGGGGACCTTC. Its protein is CASSPPGLQAGTF.

V is TRBV5-1 and J is TRBJ2-4; TRBD2 matches 10 bases. Germline CDR1 and CDR2: SGHRS and YFSETQ. V dropped 4 bases and J dropped 5; count of bases not matched to a gene: 6. The CDR3 consists of 15 residues. The CDR3 sequence is CASSLLAGVENIQYF. Here the CDR3 DNA reads TGCGCCAGCAGCCTTCTAGCGGGGGTGGAAAACATTCAGTACTTC.

The rearrangement joins TRBV19 to TRBJ1-2; 7 bases agree with TRBD1. CDR1 is LNHDA, CDR2 SQIVND, per germline (reference sequence). The CDR3 extends over 16 amino acids. The J segment lost 5 bases and the V segment lost 9 bases, leaving 18 bases of the junction unmatched. The CDR3 loop is CARGSGAGGGWYGYTF. The CDR3 DNA follows: TGTGCCAGAGGGTCCGGGGCAGGGGGAGGTTGGTATGGCTACACCTTC.

The chain combines TRBV29-1 with TRBJ1-2; TRBD1 matches at 7 bases. Trimming cost V 4 bases and J 0 bases; bases outside gene matches: 2. CDR1 and CDR2 from the germline V gene are SQVTM and ANQGSEA. This CDR3 comprises 13 residues. The CDR3 spells CSVAGQANYGYTF. Written as DNA, the CDR3 is TGCAGCGTTGCTGGACAGGCTAACTATGGCTACACCTTC.

The chain carries TRBV7-6 and TRBJ1-6, with a tentative D call TRBD1 (5 bases). The CDR3 loop spans 13 amino acids. V gave up 5 bases and J gave up 7 bases, with 9 bases separating them. CDR1 and CDR2 from the germline V gene are SGHVS and FNYEAQ. This CDR3 reads CASSHSGNSPLHF. For the CDR3, the DNA is TGTGCCAGCAGCCACTCAGGGAATTCACCCCTCCACTTT.

This clone has a single count. This chain joins TRBV21-1 and TRBJ1-2; the listed D gene, TRBD1, was not tested against the DNA. TRBV21-1 is marked as a pseudogene. This CDR3 is 13 amino acids long. This chain's CDR3 is CASSKRGWGGYTF. In DNA, the CDR3 is TGTGCCAGCAGCAAAAGGGGGTGGGGTGGCTACACCTTC.

This rearrangement joins TRBV4-3 to TRBJ2-1; TRBD2 matches at 13 bases. CDR3 length: 17 amino acids. J was trimmed by 6 bases and V by 4 bases; bases with no gene match: 9. Germline loops: CDR1 LGHNA, CDR2 YSLEER. The DNA for the CDR3 is TGCGCCAGCAGCCCTACTAGCGGGGGGGCTTTGGGCAATGAGCAGTTCTTC. Its translation: CASSPTSGGALGNEQFF.

The chain is built from TRBV5-1 and TRBJ2-5, with 9 nucleotides matching TRBD2. The CDR3 runs to 15 residues. J lost 2 bases, V lost 5 bases, and 7 bases had no gene match. Germline V lookup: CDR1 SGHRS, CDR2 YFSETQ. CDR3 residues: CASRPGTSPQETQYF. In DNA form, the CDR3 reads TGCGCCAGCAGACCTGGGACTAGCCCGCAAGAGACCCAGTACTTC.

This chain joins TRBV25-1 and TRBJ2-2; tentatively, D is TRBD1 (6 bases). The germline V gene encodes CDR1 MGHDK and CDR2 SYGVNS. The germline V and J ends were trimmed by 3 bases and 5 bases, with 7 bases remaining between them. The CDR3 loop spans 13 amino acids. The CDR3: CASSDTGTGELFF. The DNA of the CDR3 is TGTGCCAGCAGTGATACAGGGACCGGGGAGCTGTTTTTT. Full variable domain (rest looked up from reference TRBV25-1 and TRBJ2-2): EADIYQTPRYLVIGTGKKITLECSQTMGHDKMYWYQQDPGMELHLIHYSYGVNSTEKGDLSSESTVSRIRTEHFPLTLESARPSHTSQYLCASSDTGTGELFFGEGSRLTVL.

The rearrangement links TRBV4-3 to TRBJ2-5; D is unclear. V was cut by 0 bases and J by 5 bases, with 10 bases left in between. This CDR3 has 14 amino acids. Germline CDR1 is LGHNA and CDR2 is YSLEER. The CDR3 region is CASSQELAGETQYF. Here the CDR3 DNA reads TGCGCCAGCAGCCAAGAATTAGCTGGCGAGACCCAGTACTTC.

The rearrangement links TRBV5-6 to TRBJ2-1; D may be TRBD1 (6 bases). CDR3 length: 16 residues. Germline lookup yields CDR1 SGHDT and CDR2 YYEEEE. V lost 0 bases and J lost 1, with 11 bases in between. CDR3: CASSLAPQGSYNEQFF. The CDR3 coding sequence is TGTGCCAGCAGCTTGGCTCCCCAGGGGTCCTACAATGAGCAGTTCTTC.

CDR3 region: CASSSGQTRNTEAFF. CDR3 sequence (DNA): TGTGCCAGCAGCTCCGGACAGACAAGAAACACTGAAGCTTTCTTT. The chain uses TRBV7-9 and TRBJ1-1; tentative D call: TRBD1 (6 bases). The CDR3 runs 15 residues. CDR1 and CDR2 (germline): SEHNR, FQNEAQ (reference sequence). Trimming took 4 bases from V and 2 from J, leaving 14 bases between them.

The chain uses TRBV2 and TRBJ1-6, with 7 positions matching TRBD1. CDR3 size: 14 residues. CDR1 and CDR2 from the germline V gene are SNHLY and FYNNEI. V lost 6 bases to trimming and J lost 7 bases; unmatched junction nucleotides: 6. The chain's CDR3 is CASSYRGENSPLHF. The CDR3 DNA sequence: TGTGCCAGCAGCTACAGGGGTGAGAATTCACCCCTCCACTTT.

The CDR3, as DNA: TGTGCCTGGAGTGTACTGGTGGGACTACTCTCTGGAAACACCATATATTTT. The encoded protein is CAWSVLVGLLSGNTIYF. The J gene is TRBJ1-3, the V gene TRBV30, with D possibly matching TRBD1 (5 bases). The CDR3 sequence is 17 residues long. CDR1 is GTSNPN and CDR2 is SVGIG in the germline V gene (reference sequence). Trimming removed 0 bases from V and 0 bases from J, with 15 bases in between.

The chain links TRBV5-4 to TRBJ2-5; TRBD2 agrees at 7 bases. Germline loops: CDR1 SGHNT, CDR2 YYREEE (reference sequence). This CDR3 spans 15 amino acids. The junction had 4 bases not matched to a gene; V was cut back by 1 base and J by 1 base. CDR3 sequence reads: CASSLWSSGQETQYF. CDR3 in DNA: TGTGCCAGCAGCTTGTGGTCTAGCGGCCAAGAGACCCAGTACTTC.

This clone was recorded once. The rearrangement joins TRBV4-3 to TRBJ2-1; 7 positions agree with TRBD1. This CDR3 spans 13 amino acids. In germline, CDR1 is LGHNA, CDR2 YSLEER. The V and J ends lost 5 bases and 6 bases, in that order; junction bases with no gene match: 4. In nucleotides, the CDR3 is TGCGCCAGCAGCTTCAGGGGGACCAATGAGCAGTTCTTC. Protein: CASSFRGTNEQFF.

V usage is TRBV4-3 and J usage is TRBJ2-1; D not resolved. This CDR3 region has 15 residues. The germline gives CDR1 LGHNA, CDR2 YSLEER. The ends were cut back, 0 bases at V and 1 base at J, with 7 bases in the middle. In DNA, the CDR3 is TGCGCCAGCAGCCAAGACCATAGTTCCTACAATGAGCAGTTCTTC. It specifies CASSQDHSSYNEQFF.